This TCR beta chain emerged from a study of blood T cells in healthy people across ages. The study, taken as a whole, reports: Those diversity estimates obtained from one million T cells were thought to be underestimates. The fall in TCR beta diversity per million T cells was roughly linear with age.

Approximately 9 milliliters of peripheral blood were drawn from each donor into EDTA-treated tubes. With a J-beta primer mix and a sample-barcoded 5' primer, a second PCR ran about 6 to 11 cycles. A template-switch adaptor with 12 random nucleotides tagged each cDNA molecule. Via MiXCR, TCRdb re-called the 5' RACE reads, giving one row per CDR3 protein. The sample lists about 280,000 distinct CDR3 sequences; around 29% were seen once. Losses at the gene ends were 4 bases for V and 10 bases for J; bases not matched to a gene: 15. CDR1 is LGHDT, CDR2 YNNKEL, per germline (reference sequence). The CDR3 loop spans 15 amino acids. This clonotype was counted only a few times. The antigen is undetermined.

Sequencing used blood. This clonotype was obtained from a woman between 65 and 79 years old in good health. This sequence joins TRBV3-1 and TRBJ1-1; 7 nucleotides agree with TRBD1. The CDR3 nucleotides are TGTGCCAGCAGCCCCAGTGCAGGGGGAAAAGTCACAGCTTTCTTT. Encoded protein: CASSPSAGGKVTAFF. The whole variable domain, remainder taken from reference TRBV3-1 and TRBJ1-1, is DTAVSQTPKYLVTQMGNDKSIKCEQNLGHDTMYWYKQDSKKFLKIMFSYNNKELIINETVPNRFSPKSPDKAHLNLHINSLELGDSAVYFCASSPSAGGKVTAFFGQGTRLTVV.